This TCR beta chain was found in a study of blood T cell repertoires in COVID-19. Study background: Acute-phase and convalescent COVID-19 samples originated in the United States, Italy and Spain. PBMCs, B-cell-depleted T cells, or T cells provided the cDNA or gDNA that made up the material.

Per the study methods: Counts of nucleated cells, estimated from reference gene primer amplification, were obtained. This table comes from immunoSEQ multiplex PCR, and its TCRdb copy is limited to in-frame clones, with some not included. V and J calls and clone size are copied from that table; D and trimming were computed from the DNA. Here the sample spans around 97,000 clones, approximately 80% being singletons. This TCR was sampled from a human donor in a cohort sampled during active or convalescent COVID-19. Sequencing used peripheral blood.

The CDR3 sequence is CASSRTATSSGANVLTF. The CDR3 nucleotides read TGTGCCAGCAGCCGGACAGCAACTAGCTCTGGGGCCAACGTCCTGACTTTC. The genes are TRBV9 and TRBJ2-6; a possible D gene is TRBD1 (6 bases). Per the germline V gene, CDR1 is SGDLS and CDR2 is YYNGEE. CDR3 length: 17 amino acids. V dropped 4 bases and J dropped 0 bases, with 14 bases sitting between them.